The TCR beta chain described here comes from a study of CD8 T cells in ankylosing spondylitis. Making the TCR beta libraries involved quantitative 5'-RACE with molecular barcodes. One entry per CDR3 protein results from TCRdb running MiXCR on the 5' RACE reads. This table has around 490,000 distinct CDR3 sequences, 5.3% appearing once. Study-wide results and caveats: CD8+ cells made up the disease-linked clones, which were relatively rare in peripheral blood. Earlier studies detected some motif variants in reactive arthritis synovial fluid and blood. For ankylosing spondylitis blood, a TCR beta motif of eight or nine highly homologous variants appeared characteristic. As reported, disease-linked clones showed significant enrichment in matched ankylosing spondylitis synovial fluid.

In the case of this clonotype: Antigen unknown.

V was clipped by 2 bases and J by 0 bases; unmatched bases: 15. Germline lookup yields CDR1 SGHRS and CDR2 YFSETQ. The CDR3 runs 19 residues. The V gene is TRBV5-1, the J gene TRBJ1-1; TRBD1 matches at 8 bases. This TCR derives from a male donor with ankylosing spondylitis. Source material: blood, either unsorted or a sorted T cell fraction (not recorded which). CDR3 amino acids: CASSLEGRGRGRVNTEAFF. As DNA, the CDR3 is TGCGCCAGCAGCTTAGAAGGAAGAGGCAGGGGGCGGGTGAACACTGAAGCTTTCTTT.